This T cell receptor beta chain is from a study of blood T cell repertoires in COVID-19. Study-wide context: The United States, Italy and Spain were the sources of the acute and convalescent COVID-19 samples. The cDNA or gDNA used as material had been derived from T cells, B-cell-depleted T cells, or PBMCs.

The CDR3 consists of 14 residues. Between the trimmed V and J ends, which lost 3 bases and 4 bases, there was a span of 14 bases. Per germline, CDR1 DFQATT and CDR2 SNEGSKA (reference sequence). Those enrolled in Seattle joined during active infection and were followed longitudinally afterward. In the source study's methods: Nucleated cell counts were estimated from reference gene primer amplification. The method was immunoSEQ multiplex PCR; TCRdb's version includes in-frame clones alone and lacks a portion of them. V, J and clone size are taken as reported in that table, and D and trimming were inferred from the DNA itself. The sample carries some 73,000 clones, 70% to 90% recorded once.

V and J are TRBV20-1 and TRBJ2-3; D might be TRBD2 (5 bases). This receptor was identified in a man aged 50 to 59 with COVID-19, enrolled during active disease. The sample comprised peripheral blood. The CDR3 here is CSASTWAGSDTQYF. In DNA form, the CDR3 reads TGCAGTGCTAGTACCTGGGCGGGCTCAGATACGCAGTATTTT.